This is a list of T cell receptor beta chains from one sample in a study of regulatory T cells in long-lasting Graves disease. TCRdb recomputed calls from the multiplex PCR reads with MiXCR, one row per CDR3 protein. Of about 470,000 distinct CDR3 sequences detected, roughly 20% appear once; the ten largest clones hold under 9%. This specimen was peripheral blood mononuclear cells (PBMCs), taken when the disease was refractory, from a patient treated with antithyroid drugs. The receptors were gathered from a female donor with Graves disease. Both conserved end residues are part of each CDR3. Each record gives: J gene, clone size, V gene, D gene, CDR3 protein, CDR3 DNA. D genes are given only for firm matches. The size entry is marked missing in some rows and otherwise reads once, few, many or a size class.

TRBJ1-1	few	TRBV5-1	NA	CASSLALSGPQNTEAFF	TGCGCCAGCAGCTTGGCCCTCTCCGGTCCGCAGAACACTGAAGCTTTCTTT
TRBJ2-7	NA	TRBV6-2/TRBV6-3	NA	CASSYGLGRTYEQYF	TGTGCCAGCAGTTACGGGCTCGGCAGAACCTACGAGCAGTACTTC
TRBJ1-1	few	TRBV27	TRBD1	CASSLSVQRGLDTEAFF	TGTGCCAGCAGTTTATCGGTTCAGAGGGGGCTGGACACTGAAGCTTTCTTT
TRBJ1-1	NA	TRBV9	NA	CASSDLIGTEAFF	TGTGCCAGCAGCGACCTAATTGGGACTGAAGCTTTCTTT
TRBJ2-7	many	TRBV28	NA	CASSLDPESYEQYF	TGTGCCAGCAGTTTAGATCCAGAATCGTACGAGCAGTACTTC
TRBJ2-7	NA	TRBV27	TRBD1	CVSSPGTGPYEQYF	TGTGTCAGCTCACCCGGGACAGGGCCCTACGAGCAGTACTTC
TRBJ1-5	many	TRBV27	NA	CASSSLDSNQPQHF	TGTGCCAGCAGTTCTCTAGATAGCAATCAGCCCCAGCATTTT
TRBJ2-7	few	TRBV6-2/TRBV6-3	TRBD2	CASSYSPSGRIVYEQYF	TGTGCCAGCAGTTACTCGCCTAGCGGGAGAATTGTTTACGAGCAGTACTTC
TRBJ2-1	few	TRBV6-1	TRBD2	CASGLHSGSWNLNEQFF	TGTGCCAGCGGCCTCCATAGCGGGAGCTGGAATTTGAATGAGCAGTTCTTC
TRBJ1-3	few	TRBV28	NA	CASSGGVLTIYF	TGTGCCAGCAGTGGCGGTGTCCTCACCATATATTTT
TRBJ1-2	many	TRBV29-1	NA	CSVDQGSGYTF	TGCAGCGTTGACCAGGGCAGCGGCTACACCTTC
TRBJ2-3	NA	TRBV24-1	NA	CATSDFGDTRTDTQYF	TGTGCCACCAGTGATTTTGGAGATACCCGCACAGATACGCAGTATTTT
TRBJ1-2	many	TRBV25-1	NA	CASSLRAGRSSDDGYTF	TGTGCCAGCAGTTTAAGAGCGGGCAGATCGTCGGACGATGGCTACACCTTC
TRBJ2-7	many	TRBV10-3	TRBD1	CAISTGTVTYEQYF	TGTGCCATCTCAACCGGGACAGTTACCTACGAGCAGTACTTC
TRBJ1-5	many	TRBV19	NA	CASSIRQPNQPQHF	TGTGCCAGTAGTATTAGGCAGCCCAATCAGCCCCAGCATTTT
TRBJ2-2	NA	TRBV20-1	TRBD2	CSATGTINTGELFF	TGCAGTGCTACCGGGACTATAAACACCGGGGAGCTGTTTTTT
TRBJ2-7	many	TRBV28	NA	CASSAPSASSYEQYF	TGTGCCAGCAGTGCCCCTAGCGCTAGCTCCTACGAGCAGTACTTC
TRBJ2-7	NA	TRBV19	TRBD2	CASSMGLSDYEQYF	TGTGCCAGTAGTATGGGACTATCCGACTACGAGCAGTACTTC
TRBJ2-7	NA	TRBV10-3	NA	CAIRSSGVSRYEQYF	TGTGCCATCCGGTCGTCGGGAGTGAGTCGCTACGAGCAGTACTTC
TRBJ1-1	NA	TRBV7-2	NA	CASSPILPGGSAKAFF	TGTGCCAGCAGCCCAATTCTCCCCGGAGGTAGTGCTAAAGCTTTCTTT
TRBJ2-5	many	TRBV6-2/TRBV6-3	TRBD1	CASSYFGQGGETQYF	TGTGCCAGCAGTTACTTTGGACAGGGAGGCGAGACCCAGTACTTC
TRBJ2-3	few	TRBV10-1	NA	CASSERGTDTQYF	TGCGCCAGCAGTGAAAGGGGCACAGATACGCAGTATTTT
TRBJ1-6	many	TRBV6-5	TRBD1	CASSYANAGTGGSPLHF	TGTGCCAGCAGTTACGCGAATGCCGGGACAGGGGGATCACCCCTCCACTTT
TRBJ1-5	many	TRBV2	TRBD1	CASMTGYSNQPQHF	TGTGCCAGCATGACAGGGTATAGCAATCAGCCCCAGCATTTT
TRBJ1-5	many	TRBV11-2	NA	CASSSEAGQPQHF	TGTGCCAGCAGCTCAGAGGCGGGGCAGCCCCAGCATTTT
TRBJ2-5	many	TRBV7-3	TRBD2	CASSAGLVIGETQYF	TGTGCCAGCAGCGCCGGACTAGTAATAGGCGAGACCCAGTACTTC
TRBJ2-7	few	TRBV6-1	TRBD1	CASSEGVRGLYEQYF	TGTGCCAGCAGTGAAGGTGTCAGGGGGCTGTACGAGCAGTACTTC
TRBJ2-2	NA	TRBV19	NA	CASSKSSPNTGELFF	TGTGCCAGTAGTAAAAGCTCGCCCAACACCGGGGAGCTGTTTTTT
TRBJ1-2	many	TRBV27	TRBD1	CASSAVGGANYGYTF	TGTGCCAGCAGTGCCGTAGGGGGCGCGAACTATGGCTACACCTTC
TRBJ2-7	many	TRBV11-2	TRBD2	CASSSLAGGRRGDLYF	TGTGCCAGCAGCTCGCTAGCGGGAGGGCGGCGCGGGGATCTGTACTTC
TRBJ2-5	NA	TRBV19	NA	CASTRWQPSETQYF	TGTGCCAGTACCCGCTGGCAGCCTTCTGAGACCCAGTACTTC
TRBJ2-7	many	TRBV28	NA	CASSLGFTYEQYF	TGTGCCAGCAGTTTAGGATTTACCTACGAGCAGTACTTC
TRBJ2-7	many	TRBV5-1	TRBD1	CASSSLNTGGTYEQYF	TGCGCCAGCAGCTCGTTAAACACAGGGGGGACCTACGAGCAGTACTTC
TRBJ1-2	NA	TRBV29-1	NA	CSGERQGGYTF	TGCAGCGGCGAAAGGCAGGGAGGCTACACCTTC
TRBJ2-2	NA	TRBV5-6	TRBD2	CASSFPGLAGSTGELFF	TGTGCCAGCAGCTTCCCGGGACTAGCGGGGAGCACCGGGGAGCTGTTTTTT
TRBJ1-2	few	TRBV29-1	NA	CSVSPRGAGDGYTF	TGCAGCGTTTCCCCCCGGGGCGCTGGGGATGGCTACACCTTC
TRBJ2-7	many	TRBV6-5	TRBD2	CASSYWGLAGSNEQYF	TGTGCCAGCAGTTACTGGGGACTAGCGGGCTCCAACGAGCAGTATTTC
TRBJ2-7	many	TRBV20-1	NA	CSARKTGVYEQYF	TGCAGTGCTAGAAAAACGGGGGTCTACGAGCAGTACTTC
TRBJ2-7	NA	TRBV20-1	NA	CSARDGILYEQCF	TGCAGTGCTAGAGACGGGATTCTATACGAGCAGTGCTTC
TRBJ2-7	few	TRBV4-1	TRBD2	CASSQELAGGSYEQYF	TGCGCCAGCAGCCAGGAGCTAGCGGGAGGAAGCTACGAGCAGTACTTC
TRBJ1-4	NA	TRBV29-1	TRBD1	CSANVGQGRGKLFF	TGCAGCGCCAACGTGGGACAGGGAAGAGGAAAACTGTTTTTT
TRBJ1-1	NA	TRBV6-5	TRBD1	CASSYGDRGTEAFF	TGTGCCAGCAGTTACGGGGACAGGGGCACTGAAGCTTTCTTT
TRBJ1-5	many	TRBV6-2/TRBV6-3	NA	CASSWVQNQPQHF	TGTGCCAGCAGTTGGGTACAGAATCAGCCCCAGCATTTT
TRBJ2-1	NA	TRBV10-3	TRBD2	CAIRPGTSGLDFF	TGTGCCATCAGACCAGGGACTAGCGGACTCGACTTCTTC
TRBJ2-7	many	TRBV6-2/TRBV6-3	NA	CASSYRVPDEQYF	TGTGCCAGCAGTTACAGGGTACCCGACGAGCAGTACTTC
TRBJ2-7	NA	TRBV28	NA	CATQGRGFPYEQYF	TGTGCCACCCAGGGAAGGGGTTTCCCCTACGAGCAGTACTTC
TRBJ2-1	few	TRBV5-1	TRBD1	CASSPGTVSYNEQFF	TGCGCCAGCAGCCCTGGGACAGTCTCCTACAATGAGCAGTTCTTC